A selection of T cell receptor beta chains follows, all from one sample in a study of blood T cell repertoires in COVID-19. Measured with immunoSEQ multiplex PCR; TCRdb has only the in-frame clones, and not every one. The table includes 70,000 or so clones, around 80% detected once. Sample: peripheral blood. All receptors come from a man in his fifties with COVID-19, enrolled during active disease. Both conserved end residues are part of each CDR3. The order of the fields is V gene, J gene, CDR3 length, D gene, clone size, CDR3 DNA, CDR3 protein. The D gene is left open where the match is weak. Not all rows give a size; the values are once, few, many and, for expanded clones, a class.

>TRBV6-5|TRBJ1-5|15|.|.
TGTGCCAGCAGCGAGACAGACAATAGCAATCAGCCCCAGCATTTT
CASSETDNSNQPQHF
>TRBV28|TRBJ2-7|16|TRBD2|once
TGTGCCAGCAGTTTACTAGCGGGAACATCGGGGTACGAGCAGTACTTC
CASSLLAGTSGYEQYF
>TRBV3-1/TRBV3-2|TRBJ1-1|15|.|once
TGTGCCAGCAGCCAAGGTGCAGGGGTGGGCACTGAAGCTTTCTTT
CASSQGAGVGTEAFF
>TRBV2|TRBJ2-7|12|TRBD1|few
TGTGCCAGCCAGGGACAGTCCTACGAGCAGTACTTC
CASQGQSYEQYF
>TRBV4-2|TRBJ2-7|18|TRBD2|once
TGTGCCAGCAGCCAAGGACTGGGGACTAGCGGGACCCCCTACGAGCAGTACTTC
CASSQGLGTSGTPYEQYF
>TRBV10-3|TRBJ1-2|15|TRBD1|.
TGTGCCATCAGTGAGTCTGAAGACAGGGTGTATGGCTACACCTTC
CAISESEDRVYGYTF
>TRBV10-1|TRBJ2-2|14|.|.
TGCGCCAGCAGTGTACAGCCCTACACCGGGGAGCTGTTTTTT
CASSVQPYTGELFF
>TRBV30|TRBJ1-3|14|.|.
TGTGCCGGGTCCGCTGACAGCTCTGGAAACACCATATATTTT
CAGSADSSGNTIYF
>TRBV5-4|TRBJ1-2|13|.|.
TGTGCCAGCAGCGCGTTGGCTAACTATGGCTACACCTTC
CASSALANYGYTF
>TRBV2|TRBJ2-7|13|TRBD2|.
TGTGCCAGCCGGGGACTAGCGGGAGGTCAGCGTTCCTTC
CASRGLAGGQRSF
>TRBV25-1|TRBJ1-2|14|TRBD1|once
TGTGCCAGCAGTACGACAGGGTACGACTATGGCTACACCTTC
CASSTTGYDYGYTF
>TRBV19|TRBJ2-5|15|TRBD1|.
TGTGCCAGTAGAATCACCGGGACAGGGAGGGAGACCCAGTACTTC
CASRITGTGRETQYF
>TRBV19|TRBJ2-1|13|.|.
TGTGCCAGTCGACATACCGGCTACAATGAGCAGTTCTTC
CASRHTGYNEQFF
>TRBV11-2|TRBJ1-6|14|.|.
TGTGCCAGCAGCTTAGAAGACAGAAAGGCACCCCTCCACTTT
CASSLEDRKAPLHF
>TRBV27|TRBJ1-2|14|TRBD1|.
TGTGCCAGCAGATGGGGACAGGGGAGGGGAGGCTACACCTTC
CASRWGQGRGGYTF
>TRBV5-1|TRBJ1-4|16|TRBD1|.
TGCGCCAGCAGCTTGGAGCACAGGGGGCGGTATGAAAAACTGTTTTTT
CASSLEHRGRYEKLFF
>TRBV6-2/TRBV6-3|TRBJ2-7|16|.|.
TGTGCCAGCAGCCGGAGACTGACAGGAATTGATCCCGAGCAGTACTTC
CASSRRLTGIDPEQYF
>TRBV6-5|TRBJ1-5|13|.|.
TGTGCCTGCCAACAGGGCCCCAATCAGCCCCAGCATTTT
CACQQGPNQPQHF
>TRBV20-1|TRBJ1-2|13|TRBD1|.
TGCAGTGCTAGTCTAGCGACAGGGCTTGGCTACACCTTC
CSASLATGLGYTF
>TRBV7-9|TRBJ1-1|14|.|once
TGTGCCAGCAGCTTAGCAGAGGGTTGGGTTGAAGCTTTCTTT
CASSLAEGWVEAFF
>TRBV11-1|TRBJ2-7|14|.|.
TGTGCCAGCAGCTTACGGCAGGGGCTGGGCGAGCAGTACTTC
CASSLRQGLGEQYF
>TRBV4-1|TRBJ2-3|16|.|.
TGCGCCAGCAGCCAAGAAGGGGGAGCCTTCACAGATACGCAGTATTTT
CASSQEGGAFTDTQYF
>TRBV4-3|TRBJ2-1|15|TRBD2|.
TGCGCCAGCAGCCAGACTAGCGGGAGGGCCGATGAGCAGTTCTTC
CASSQTSGRADEQFF
>TRBV10-1|TRBJ2-7|11|.|.
TGCGCCAGCAGATGGACATACGAGCAGTACTTC
CASRWTYEQYF
>TRBV4-2|TRBJ1-6|16|TRBD1|few
TGTGCCAGCAGCCATGGACAGGGGGCGAAGAATTCACCCCTCCACTTT
CASSHGQGAKNSPLHF
>TRBV20-1|TRBJ2-5|11|.|.
TGCAGTGCTAGAGGTGCGGAGACCCAGTACTTC
CSARGAETQYF
>TRBV9|TRBJ1-5|14|TRBD1|.
TGTGCCAGCAGCCCGGGGACAGGGGCACAGCCCCAGCATTTT
CASSPGTGAQPQHF
>TRBV5-1|TRBJ2-7|14|TRBD1|.
TGCGCCAGCAGCAGGGACAGGAGCTCCTACGAGCAGTACTTC
CASSRDRSSYEQYF
>TRBV11-2|TRBJ2-7|17|TRBD2|.
TGTGCCAGCAGCTGGACTAGCGGGATTGGGTATGGCTACGAGCAGTACTTC
CASSWTSGIGYGYEQYF
>TRBV20-1|TRBJ2-4|14|TRBD2|.
TGCAGTGCTAGTGTTAGCGGGAGGGCGGACATTCAGTACTTC
CSASVSGRADIQYF
>TRBV3-1/TRBV3-2|TRBJ2-5|16|TRBD2|.
TGTGCCAGCAGCCGGACTAGCGGGAGCTATCAAGAGACCCAGTACTTC
CASSRTSGSYQETQYF
>TRBV28|TRBJ1-2|15|.|.
TGTGCCAGCAGTTCGACAGGCCGTACCCTCTATGGCTACACCTTC
CASSSTGRTLYGYTF
>TRBV6-1|TRBJ1-2|17|.|.
TGTGCCAGCAGTGAACTAACGGACAGCTCAAAAATCTATGGCTACACCTTC
CASSELTDSSKIYGYTF
>TRBV30|TRBJ2-7|11|.|.
TGTGCCTGGAGTGTAGTAGACGAGCAGTACTTC
CAWSVVDEQYF
>TRBV28|TRBJ1-1|14|.|.
TGTGCCAGCAGTTTGCCAGGGGCCGCCACTGAAGCTTTCTTT
CASSLPGAATEAFF
>TRBV6-5|TRBJ1-1|15|TRBD1|.
TGTGCCAGCACACCTCCGGGACAGAGCTTCACTGAAGCTTTCTTT
CASTPPGQSFTEAFF
>TRBV6-1|TRBJ1-5|16|.|.
TGTGCCAGCAGTGACCCGGTTAGCCTTTTGTACCAGCCCCAGCATTTT
CASSDPVSLLYQPQHF